Shown below are 25 T cell receptor beta chains from a single sample sequenced in a study of T cell responses to AZD1222 COVID-19 vaccine listed by TCRdb under 2021. The library was made by the immunoSEQ multiplex PCR assay. Sourced from immuneACCESS, this table was stored by TCRdb with only in-frame sequences that have V and J called. A share of the clones is absent; for the studies checked, an unresolved V gene accounts for under half, and the remainder has no known explanation. This sample gives more than 95,000 clones in total; more than 75% of them show up just once. The top ten clonotypes cover approximately 5% of the sample. The time point label on this specimen signifies: baseline before first vaccination. This specimen was peripheral blood, taken on day 0 of AZD1222 vaccination. Receptors originate from an adult in good health.

The rearrangement joins TRBV5-1 to TRBJ1-1, with D possibly being TRBD1 (5 bases). Deletions cut 1 base from V and 5 bases from J, with 15 bases between. Germline assignment: CDR1 SGHRS and CDR2 YFSETQ. CDR3 length equals 15 residues. As DNA, the CDR3 is TGCGCCAGCAGCTTGACAGGAGGCAGGGAAACTGAAGCTTTCTTT. This encodes CASSLTGGRETEAFF.

The chain couples TRBV3-1 (or the pseudogene TRBV3-2) to TRBJ2-7; D is unresolved. Germline CDR1 and CDR2: LGHDT and YNNKEL (reference sequence). The CDR3 runs 15 residues. Deletions cut 0 bases from V and 2 bases from J, with 11 bases between. The CDR3 DNA reads as TGTGCCAGCAGCCAAGATTGGTCGGGCCCCTACGAGCAGTACTTC. Translating gives CASSQDWSGPYEQYF.

J is TRBJ2-7 and V is TRBV13, with TRBD1 matching 11 bases. Germline V gene lookup returns CDR1 PRHDT and CDR2 FYEKMQ (reference sequence). CDR3 length: 15 residues. Germline trimming cut 5 bases from V and 3 bases from J; bases unmatched to any gene: 6. The CDR3, as DNA: TGTGCCAGCAGCCACAAGGGACAGGGGGTCTACGAGCAGTACTTC. Its translation: CASSHKGQGVYEQYF.

This sequence joins TRBV6-2 or TRBV6-3 and TRBJ2-1; 12 positions agree with TRBD1. The CDR3 runs 16 residues. Germline values: CDR1 MNHEY, CDR2 SVGEGT. V trimming: 5 bases; J trimming: 8 bases; junction bases outside the gene matches: 10. The CDR3 DNA reads TGTGCCAGCAGTCCCGGGACAGGGGGCCCTTGGGATGAGCAGTTCTTC. This codes for CASSPGTGGPWDEQFF.

The count of this clone is one. The rearrangement uses TRBV3-1 (or the pseudogene TRBV3-2) and TRBJ1-1; D gene unclear. Looked up from germline, CDR1 is LGHDT and CDR2 is YNNKEL (reference sequence). The CDR3 has 15 amino acids. Trimming took 4 bases from V and 2 from J, leaving 14 bases between them. Here the CDR3 DNA reads TGTGCCAGCAGCCCTTCAGCCGGGAGTAACACTGAAGCTTTCTTT. This sequence encodes CASSPSAGSNTEAFF.

This clone was counted only a few times. This rearrangement joins TRBV5-4 to TRBJ2-5, with D hard to call. V was clipped by 0 bases and J by 5 bases, with 14 bases between them. The germline gives CDR1 SGHNT, CDR2 YYREEE (reference sequence). The CDR3 has 15 residues. The CDR3 reads CASSLDRLREETQYF. Here the CDR3 DNA reads TGTGCCAGCAGCTTGGATCGGCTCCGAGAGGAGACCCAGTACTTC.

The J gene is TRBJ2-1, the V gene TRBV9; TRBD1 matches at 8 bases. Germline V CDR1 and CDR2: SGDLS, YYNGEE. CDR3 length equals 16 residues. V dropped 0 bases and J dropped 6; count of bases not matched to a gene: 8. The CDR3 DNA reads TGTGCCAGCAGCGTAGACCCAGGGGGCCTGGCCAATGAGCAGTTCTTC. Protein sequence: CASSVDPGGLANEQFF. The full variable domain, rest sourced from reference TRBV9 and TRBJ2-1, is DSGVTQTPKHLITATGQRVTLRCSPRSGDLSVYWYQQSLDQGLQFLIQYYNGEERAKGNILERFSAQQFPDLHSELNLSSLELGDSALYFCASSVDPGGLANEQFFGPGTRLTVL.

This clone was seen ten or more times. The chain links TRBV6-1 to TRBJ2-7; 11 bases fit TRBD2. CDR3 length: 18 residues. CDR1 and CDR2 from the germline V gene are MNHNS and SASEGT. With 3 bases clipped from V and 3 bases from J, the junction kept 13 bases outside the gene matches. CDR3 loop: CASSEDRLAGFFLYEQYF. Written as DNA, the CDR3 is TGTGCCAGCAGTGAGGATAGACTAGCGGGGTTCTTTCTCTACGAGCAGTACTTC.

The CDR3 DNA sequence: TGTGCCAGCAGTTACTTCTTTTTGCGTAGCGGGGGGGCCTTACAAGAGACCCAGTACTTC. Protein: CASSYFFLRSGGALQETQYF. This chain joins TRBV6-2 or TRBV6-3 and TRBJ2-5; 11 nucleotides agree with TRBD2. The CDR3 runs to 20 residues. The V and J ends lost 1 base and 2 bases, in that order; junction bases with no gene match: 15. Germline V gene lookup returns CDR1 MNHEY and CDR2 SVGEGT.

This chain joins TRBV7-9 and TRBJ2-5; D is uncertain. The germline V and J ends were trimmed by 5 bases and 1 base, with 2 bases remaining between them. This CDR3 is 11 amino acids long. Germline values: CDR1 SEHNR, CDR2 FQNEAQ (reference sequence). The chain's CDR3 is CASSRQETQYF. For the CDR3, the DNA is TGTGCCAGCAGCCGCCAAGAGACCCAGTACTTC.

J is TRBJ2-3 and V is TRBV4-3; TRBD2 agrees at 8 bases. This CDR3 is 16 amino acids long. Germline CDR1 and CDR2: LGHNA and YSLEER. V lost 1 base, J lost 6 bases, and 9 bases stayed unmatched. The DNA for the CDR3 is TGCGCCAGCAGCCAAGCGACCGGGGGGGTCGGTGATACGCAGTATTTT. Translated, it gives CASSQATGGVGDTQYF.

The rearrangement uses TRBV10-3 and TRBJ2-2, with D tentatively TRBD1 (6 bases). V was pared by 0 bases and J by 4 bases, with 9 bases between. CDR3 length: 15 residues. CDR1 and CDR2 from the germline V gene are ENHRY and SYGVKD. The CDR3 region is CAISESGQTTGELFF. The CDR3 bases are TGTGCCATCAGTGAGTCAGGACAGACCACCGGGGAGCTGTTTTTT.

The chain joins TRBV6-5 to TRBJ2-4; 10 bases map to TRBD1. The CDR3 covers 13 residues. Germline V gives CDR1 MNHEY, CDR2 SVGAGI. The V and J ends lost 6 bases and 7 bases, in that order; junction bases with no gene match: 3. In DNA form, the CDR3 reads TGTGCCAGCAGGACAGGGGGCGCCAACATTCAGTACTTC. It yields the protein CASRTGGANIQYF.

The genes are TRBV3-1 (or the pseudogene TRBV3-2) and TRBJ1-6; no reliable D call. Germline V gives CDR1 LGHDT, CDR2 YNNKEL (reference sequence). This CDR3 comprises 15 residues. Deletions cut 4 bases from V and 7 bases from J, with 14 bases between. DNA for the CDR3: TGTGCCAGCAGCCCCATTCTAGGGCCAAATTCACCCCTCCACTTT. Amino acid sequence: CASSPILGPNSPLHF.

The chain employs TRBV4-2 and TRBJ1-3; 7 bases match TRBD1. The ends lost 1 base at V and 1 base at J; junction bases unmatched: 4. Germline V gene sequence: CDR1 LGHNA, CDR2 YNFKEQ. The CDR3 sequence is 16 residues long. The CDR3 sequence is CASSQALGQSGNTIYF. The CDR3 DNA sequence: TGTGCCAGCAGCCAAGCCCTGGGACAGTCTGGAAACACCATATATTTT.

V gene TRBV7-9 combines with J gene TRBJ2-3, with TRBD2 matching 7 bases. The V gene end was trimmed by 3 bases and the J gene end by 4 bases; junction bases not matched to a gene: 13. Germline V gene lookup returns CDR1 SEHNR and CDR2 FQNEAQ (reference sequence). This CDR3 has 17 residues. The CDR3 DNA follows: TGTGCCAGCAGCTTTGCGAAGCGGGGACTACAAGCAGATACGCAGTATTTT. It specifies CASSFAKRGLQADTQYF.

The J gene is TRBJ1-2, the V gene TRBV12-3 or TRBV12-4, with TRBD1 as a possible D gene (5 bases). V was shortened by 5 bases and J by 4 bases, with 11 bases between the two germline ends. CDR3 length: 13 residues. The CDR3 nucleotides read TGTGCCAGCAGTCTAAAGGGGTTCTATGGCTACACCTTC. Translated: CASSLKGFYGYTF.

As DNA, the CDR3 is TGTGCCAGCAGCTTGAGCAGGAACAATCAGCCCCAGCATTTT. Translating it yields CASSLSRNNQPQHF. The chain has TRBV5-6 and TRBJ1-5, with no clear D. Trimming took 1 base from V and 3 from J, leaving 8 bases between them. Germline loops: CDR1 SGHDT, CDR2 YYEEEE. The CDR3 is made up of 14 amino acids.

The rearrangement uses TRBV10-3 and TRBJ1-6; a possible D gene is TRBD1 (5 bases). The V and J ends lost 0 bases and 7 bases respectively, with 22 bases between them. Germline V gene data show CDR1 as ENHRY and CDR2 as SYGVKD. The CDR3 consists of 19 residues. The CDR3 DNA is TGTGCCATCAGTGAGTCGCGGGGGGGAGGTTCCTCGGGAAATTCACCCCTCCACTTT. Protein sequence: CAISESRGGGSSGNSPLHF.

The rearrangement uses TRBV12-3 or TRBV12-4 and TRBJ1-2, with no clear D. The CDR3 runs 12 residues. Trimming left V 3 bases short and J 6 bases short, with 8 bases between. The CDR3: CASSFAGDGYTF. Here the CDR3 DNA reads TGTGCCAGCAGTTTCGCCGGAGATGGCTACACCTTC.

The chain couples TRBV7-2 to TRBJ2-1; no reliable D call. V lost 1 base, J lost 7 bases, and 14 bases lay in between. Per germline, CDR1 SGHTA and CDR2 FQGNSA. The CDR3 covers 15 residues. CDR3 loop: CASSLGVGGQNEQFF. In nucleotides, the CDR3 is TGTGCCAGCAGCTTAGGAGTCGGTGGGCAAAATGAGCAGTTCTTC.

The chain uses TRBV18 and TRBJ1-1; 10 bases are shared with TRBD1. The V gene's germline CDR1 is KGHSH and CDR2 LQKENI. The CDR3 is 16 amino acids. V shed 3 bases, J shed 0 bases, and the junction held 4 bases outside the gene matches. Here the CDR3 reads CASSPRTGGMNTEAFF. The CDR3 region has the DNA TGTGCCAGCTCACCCCGGACAGGGGGGATGAACACTGAAGCTTTCTTT.

CDR3 sequence (DNA): TGTGCCAGCAGCCAAGGGGTCCTGAACACTGAAGCTTTCTTT. Its translation: CASSQGVLNTEAFF. V and J are TRBV3-1 (or the pseudogene TRBV3-2) and TRBJ1-1, with D unresolved. V gave up 1 base and J gave up 0 bases, with 6 bases separating them. The CDR3 covers 14 residues. Germline lookup yields CDR1 LGHDT and CDR2 YNNKEL (reference sequence).

The chain is built from TRBV25-1 and TRBJ2-3, with 9 bases aligning to TRBD1. CDR3 length equals 15 residues. Trimming took 2 bases from V and 2 from J; bases not matched to a gene: 2. The germline CDR1 and CDR2 sequences are MGHDK and SYGVNS. CDR3 sequence: CASSEGTGHTDTQYF. In DNA form, the CDR3 reads TGTGCCAGCAGTGAAGGGACAGGGCACACAGATACGCAGTATTTT.

The chain employs TRBV5-1 and TRBJ1-4; D perhaps matches TRBD1 (5 bases). The germline V gene has CDR1 SGHRS and CDR2 YFSETQ. There are 15 residues in the CDR3. V dropped 2 bases and J dropped 5 bases, with 13 bases sitting between them. The CDR3 spells CASSLRGVYNEKLFF. The CDR3 DNA reads TGCGCCAGCAGCTTAAGGGGAGTTTACAATGAAAAACTGTTTTTT.